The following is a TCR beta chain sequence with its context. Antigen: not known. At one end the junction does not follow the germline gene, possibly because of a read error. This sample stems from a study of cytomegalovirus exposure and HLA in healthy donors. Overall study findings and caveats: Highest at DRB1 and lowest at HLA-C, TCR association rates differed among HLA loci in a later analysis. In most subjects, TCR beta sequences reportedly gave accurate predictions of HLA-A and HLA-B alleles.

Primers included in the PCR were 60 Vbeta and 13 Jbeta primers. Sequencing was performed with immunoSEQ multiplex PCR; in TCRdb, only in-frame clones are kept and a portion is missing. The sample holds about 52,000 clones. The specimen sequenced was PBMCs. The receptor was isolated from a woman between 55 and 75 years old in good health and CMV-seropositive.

The DNA of the CDR3 is TGTGCCAGCACCGACAAGGGTTCGGGGGCCTTC. It specifies CASTDKGSGAF. The J gene is TRBJ1-2, the V gene TRBV6-1, with D perhaps TRBD1 (5 bases). Germline V gene lookup returns CDR1 MNHNS and CDR2 SASEGT. The CDR3 has 11 amino acids.